Below, 22 T cell receptor beta chains from the same sample are listed, as sequenced in a study of blood T cells in healthy people across ages. Through a sample-barcoded 5' primer and a J-beta primer mix, a second PCR was run for roughly 7 to 12 cycles. TCRdb processed the 5' RACE reads anew with MiXCR; each CDR3 protein has one entry. The sample yields about a million distinct CDR3 sequences, around 46% seen once. Sequences were obtained from blood. These receptors were obtained from a man in his thirties or forties in good health.

The chain is built from TRBV7-2 and TRBJ2-7; D is unresolved. Germline lookup yields CDR1 SGHTA and CDR2 FQGNSA. The CDR3 extends over 15 amino acids. Trimming took off 5 bases at V and 0 bases at J, with 14 bases between the two ends. The CDR3 DNA reads TGTGCCAGCAGCCCCGGCAGCCTGAGCTCCTACGAGCAGTACTTC. Its protein is CASSPGSLSSYEQYF.

In DNA form, the CDR3 reads TGCAGTGCTCCCCGGGGCCACACAGATACGCAGTATTTT. Amino acid sequence: CSAPRGHTDTQYF. J is TRBJ2-3 and V is TRBV20-1; D may match TRBD1 or TRBD2 (5 bases each). CDR3 length: 13 residues. The germline CDR1 and CDR2 sequences are DFQATT and SNEGSKA (reference sequence). Trimming removed 5 bases from V and 2 bases from J, with 11 bases in between.

This clonotype was detected once. The chain is built from TRBV5-1 and TRBJ2-1; 9 nucleotides line up with TRBD2. With 4 bases clipped from V and 5 bases from J, the junction kept 7 bases outside the gene matches. The germline V gene has CDR1 SGHRS and CDR2 YFSETQ. There are 15 residues in the CDR3. CDR3 in amino acids: CASSQSGGNNNEQFF. DNA for the CDR3: TGCGCCAGCAGCCAAAGCGGGGGGAACAACAATGAGCAGTTCTTC.

The chain joins TRBV12-3 or TRBV12-4 to TRBJ2-3; TRBD2 agrees at 8 bases. V lost 6 bases and J lost 1; bases outside the gene matches: 6. The CDR3 runs to 15 residues. The CDR3 protein is CASSRSAGGTDTQYF. The CDR3 DNA reads as TGTGCCAGCAGCCGATCAGCGGGGGGCACAGATACGCAGTATTTT.

As regards this clonotype: One junction end disagrees with the germline gene, perhaps due to a read error. The V and J genes are TRBV12-3 or TRBV12-4 and TRBJ1-4; tentatively, D is TRBD1 (5 bases). The CDR3 covers 13 residues. CDR3: CASKGATNEKLFF. Written as DNA, the CDR3 is TGTGCCAGCAAAGGGGCAACAAATGAAAAACTGTTTTTT.

J is TRBJ1-1 and V is TRBV12-3 or TRBV12-4, with 7 bases lining up with TRBD1. V dropped 7 bases and J dropped 1; count of bases not matched to a gene: 6. The CDR3 has 14 amino acids. The CDR3 here is CASKPGQSNTEAFF. The CDR3 DNA reads TGTGCCAGCAAACCGGGACAGTCGAACACTGAAGCTTTCTTT.

V and J are TRBV6-1 and TRBJ2-5; 10 bases align to TRBD1. With the DNA end fitting TRBJ2-7 better, the J assignment may be wrong. CDR1 and CDR2 (germline): MNHNS, SASEGT. The CDR3 sequence is 14 residues long. CDR3 bases: TGTGCCAGCAGGGCGACAGGGGGCATGGACGAGCAGTACTTC. Amino acid sequence: CASRATGGMDEQYF.

This chain connects TRBV20-1 to TRBJ1-2; D gene uncertain. The germline CDR1 and CDR2 sequences are DFQATT and SNEGSKA (reference sequence). V lost 5 bases to trimming and J lost 8 bases, with 9 bases between them. There are 10 residues in the CDR3. CDR3 sequence reads: CSAGERGYTF. The CDR3 region has the DNA TGCAGTGCTGGGGAGCGAGGCTACACCTTC.

The chain combines TRBV29-1 with TRBJ1-6; no clear D. The CDR3 contains 14 residues. Germline CDR1 reads SQVTM; CDR2 reads ANQGSEA. Trimming stripped 0 bases from V and 7 bases from J, with 10 bases between. The CDR3 nucleotides read TGCAGCGTTGAAGAGGCTGTCGGGAATTCACCCCTCCACTTT. Translating it yields CSVEEAVGNSPLHF.

For this clonotype: Being one base from a much bigger clone, this may be a read error. The chain recombines TRBV29-1 with TRBJ2-1; 7 nucleotides agree with TRBD2. The germline CDR1 and CDR2 sequences are SQVTM and ANQGSEA. The J segment lost 9 bases and the V segment lost 5 bases, leaving 16 bases of the junction unmatched. CDR3 length: 15 amino acids. The CDR3 DNA is TGCAGCGTTTCGGCGGGGCTAGCGGTAAACACTGAGCAGTTCTTC. Translating it yields CSVSAGLAVNTEQFF.

The chain carries TRBV19 and TRBJ2-7, with D maybe TRBD2 (5 bases). This CDR3 contains 15 residues. V dropped 5 bases and J dropped 3 bases, with 17 bases sitting between them. Germline CDR1 is LNHDA and CDR2 is SQIVND (reference sequence). The CDR3 nucleotides are TGTGCCAGTAGTGTAAATCACGGGGAGAACTACGAGCAGTACTTC. Protein: CASSVNHGENYEQYF.

This clonotype was detected many times. The chain combines TRBV27 with TRBJ1-1; no clear D. This CDR3 region has 15 residues. V was shortened by 3 bases and J by 0 bases, with 11 bases between the two germline ends. Germline CDR1 is MNHEY and CDR2 is SMNVEV (reference sequence). The DNA for the CDR3 is TGTGCCAGCAGTTTTTCGGGTAATTTGAACACTGAAGCTTTCTTT. This gives the protein CASSFSGNLNTEAFF.

The J gene is TRBJ2-7, the V gene TRBV5-1; tentatively, D is TRBD1 (6 bases). V lost 0 bases, J lost 7 bases, and 14 bases lay in between. Germline-derived CDR1 and CDR2 are SGHRS and YFSETQ. This CDR3 contains 14 residues. The CDR3 nucleotides are TGCGCCAGCAGCTTGGGAGGGACAATAAATGAGCAGTACTTC. Its translation: CASSLGGTINEQYF.

This clonotype occurred a few times. The rearrangement joins TRBV25-1 to TRBJ2-6; no definite D call. In germline, CDR1 is MGHDK, CDR2 SYGVNS. The CDR3 has 16 amino acids. The V and J ends lost 8 bases and 0 bases respectively, with 14 bases between them. The CDR3 loop is CASGLDSSSGANVLTF. As DNA, the CDR3 is TGTGCCAGCGGTCTCGACTCGAGCTCTGGGGCCAACGTCCTGACTTTC.

This clonotype was seen repeatedly, ten times or more. V usage is TRBV7-2 and J usage is TRBJ2-7; D is ambiguous. Trimming shortened V by 7 bases and J by 3 bases, and 13 bases separated the two germline ends. The CDR3 is 13 residues long. The germline CDR1 and CDR2 sequences are SGHTA and FQGNSA. CDR3 nucleotide sequence: TGTGCCAGCACCCCGGTAGGGTACTACGAGCAGTACTTC. Translated, it gives CASTPVGYYEQYF.

The CDR3 DNA is TGCAGTGTGACAGGGGGAGGCTACACCTTC. As protein: CSVTGGGYTF. The chain employs TRBV20-1 and TRBJ1-2; the match to TRBD1 covers 9 bases. V was clipped by 7 bases and J by 8 bases; unmatched bases: 2. The CDR3 spans 10 residues. CDR1 and CDR2 (germline): DFQATT, SNEGSKA (reference sequence).

This clonotype has just a few counts. The chain couples TRBV27 to TRBJ1-5; D is unclear. This CDR3 contains 13 residues. The V end lost 2 bases, the J end lost 2 bases, and 4 bases lay between the germline ends. Germline V gives CDR1 MNHEY, CDR2 SMNVEV (reference sequence). The CDR3 DNA is TGTGCCAGCAGTTTAATGGGCAATCAGCCCCAGCATTTT. Translating gives CASSLMGNQPQHF.

This chain uses TRBV6-5 with TRBJ2-1, with D possibly TRBD1 on 5 matching bases. CDR1 MNHEY and CDR2 SVGAGI come from the germline V gene. The CDR3 is made up of 16 amino acids. The V end was cut by 2 bases, the J end by 4 bases, with 15 bases between. This chain's CDR3 is CASSYQGQERYNEQFF. The CDR3 region has the DNA TGTGCCAGCAGTTACCAGGGCCAAGAGAGGTACAATGAGCAGTTCTTC.

Only a few counts were recorded for this clonotype. This chain links TRBV4-1 with TRBJ1-1; 7 nucleotides align to TRBD1. CDR3 length: 15 residues. J was trimmed by 4 bases and V by 2 bases; bases with no gene match: 7. CDR1 MGHRA and CDR2 YSYEKL come from the germline V gene. CDR3 nucleotide sequence: TGCGCCAGCAGCCAACCGGACAGGCGGACCACTGAAGCTTTCTTT. Protein sequence: CASSQPDRRTTEAFF.

The chain combines TRBV27 with TRBJ2-7; 8 positions match TRBD1. Losses at the gene ends were 2 bases for V and 3 bases for J; bases not matched to a gene: 9. The CDR3 runs 16 residues. Germline assignment: CDR1 MNHEY and CDR2 SMNVEV (reference sequence). CDR3 region: CASSLDYGTGNYEQYF. The CDR3 DNA sequence: TGTGCCAGCAGTTTAGATTATGGGACAGGTAACTACGAGCAGTACTTC.

On this clonotype: Just one base apart from a much larger clone, this may be a read error. This chain links TRBV9 with TRBJ2-1; D ambiguous. CDR1 and CDR2 (germline): SGDLS, YYNGEE. The length of the CDR3 is 12 residues. This CDR3 is CASSEQENVQFF. The CDR3 DNA is TGTGCCAGCAGCGAACAAGAAAATGTGCAGTTCTTC.

The chain employs TRBV20-1 and TRBJ1-6; D not certain. Deletions cut 0 bases from V and 5 bases from J, with 11 bases between. Germline V gives CDR1 DFQATT, CDR2 SNEGSKA (reference sequence). The CDR3 length is 15 residues. The CDR3 is CSARDTQLDNSPLHF. As DNA, the CDR3 is TGCAGTGCTAGAGATACCCAGCTTGATAATTCACCCCTCCACTTT.